These 21 T cell receptor beta chains share one sample of origin, sequenced in a study of blood T cell repertoires in COVID-19. Measured with immunoSEQ multiplex PCR; TCRdb has only the in-frame clones, and not every one. Seen here are tens of thousands of clones, about nine tenths observed once, and the top ten hold roughly 4.6%. The sequencing input was peripheral blood. These receptors were collected from a human donor in a cohort sampled during active COVID-19.

Only one count was recorded for this clone. V gene TRBV29-1 combines with J gene TRBJ2-4, with TRBD1 as a possible D gene (7 bases). This CDR3 spans 13 amino acids. V shed 8 bases and J shed 7 bases, with 18 bases lying between them. Germline CDR1 SQVTM, CDR2 ANQGSEA. The CDR3 DNA reads TGCAGCTATGGGCAGGGGGAGGCGAACATTCAGTACTTC. It codes for CSYGQGEANIQYF. The entire variable domain, with the rest obtained from reference TRBV29-1 and TRBJ2-4, is as follows: SAVISQKPSRDICQRGTSLTIQCQVDSQVTMMFWYRQQPGQSLTLIATANQGSEATYESGFVIDKFPISRPNLTFSTLTVSNMSPEDSSIYLCSYGQGEANIQYFGAGTRLSVL.

V and J are TRBV29-1 and TRBJ1-2, with D unclear. Germline CDR1 and CDR2: SQVTM and ANQGSEA. The CDR3 is made up of 14 amino acids. The V gene lost 6 bases and the J gene lost 1 base, with 15 bases spanning the gap. Here the CDR3 DNA reads TGCAGCGTCGCCGGCCCGGGTCGTAACTATGGCTACACCTTC. Encoded protein: CSVAGPGRNYGYTF.

This sequence joins TRBV9 and TRBJ1-2; D is undetermined. Germline assignment: CDR1 SGDLS and CDR2 YYNGEE. The V end was cut by 7 bases, the J end by 6 bases, with 19 bases between. The CDR3 has 14 residues. CDR3 DNA sequence: TGTGCCAGCGGACTTGGAATGGGAGGGAATGGCTACACCTTC. Its protein product is CASGLGMGGNGYTF.

Written as DNA, the CDR3 is TGCGCCAGCAGCTTGAGACTAGCGGGAGACTATGAGCAGTTCTTC. It encodes CASSLRLAGDYEQFF. The gene calls are TRBV5-1 and TRBJ2-1, with TRBD2 matching over 12 bases. V shed 1 base, J shed 8 bases, and the junction held 4 bases outside the gene matches. The CDR3 sequence is 15 residues long. From germline, CDR1 is SGHRS and CDR2 YFSETQ. The full variable domain, completed using reference TRBV5-1 and TRBJ2-1, is KAGVTQTPRYLIKTRGQQVTLSCSPISGHRSVSWYQQTPGQGLQFLFEYFSETQRNKGNFPGRFSGRQFSNSRSEMNVSTLELGDSALYLCASSLRLAGDYEQFFGPGTRLTVL.

The CDR3 region is CASSSFTDTQYF. CDR3 sequence (DNA): TGTGCCAGCAGCTCCTTCACAGATACGCAGTATTTT. The genes are TRBV7-2 and TRBJ2-3, with unresolved D. Trimming removed 4 bases from V and 2 bases from J, with 4 bases in between. This CDR3 has 12 residues. Germline-derived CDR1 and CDR2 are SGHTA and FQGNSA.

The J gene is TRBJ1-2, the V gene TRBV6-1; D remains ambiguous. V lost 2 bases and J 8 bases, leaving 12 bases between the germline ends. Germline V lookup: CDR1 MNHNS, CDR2 SASEGT. This CDR3 has 13 residues. The CDR3 nucleotides read TGTGCCAGCAGTGAAAGTCAGGTTGGCGGCTACACCTTC. This gives the protein CASSESQVGGYTF.

The rearrangement joins TRBV30 to TRBJ2-5, with D possibly matching TRBD1 (5 bases). Germline V gives CDR1 GTSNPN, CDR2 SVGIG (reference sequence). V was shortened by 0 bases and J by 10 bases, with 15 bases between the two germline ends. This CDR3 comprises 13 residues. CDR3 DNA sequence: TGTGCCTGGAGTGTACTCCTTCAAGGGGACCAGTACTTC. This sequence encodes CAWSVLLQGDQYF.

This chain uses TRBV5-1 with TRBJ1-3; TRBD1 agrees at 10 bases. With V trimmed by 4 bases and J by 2 bases, 3 bases remained unmatched. CDR3 size: 15 residues. Looked up from germline, CDR1 is SGHRS and CDR2 is YFSETQ. The DNA for the CDR3 is TGCGCCAGCAGCATTGACAGGGGGCCTGGAAACACCATATATTTT. Its protein product is CASSIDRGPGNTIYF.

This chain connects TRBV5-1 to TRBJ1-1; the match to TRBD1 covers 7 bases. With 0 bases clipped from V and 11 bases from J, the junction kept 4 bases outside the gene matches. The CDR3 runs 12 residues. Germline V CDR1 and CDR2: SGHRS, YFSETQ. The CDR3 DNA reads as TGCGCCAGCAGCTTGGGAGCAGGGGGGGCTTTCTTT. This translates into CASSLGAGGAFF.

The J gene is TRBJ2-1, the V gene TRBV6-5; D remains unclear. V lost 0 bases and J 7 bases, leaving 7 bases between the germline ends. The CDR3 sequence is 13 residues long. Per the germline V gene, CDR1 is MNHEY and CDR2 is SVGAGI. The CDR3: CASSYSSVNEQFF. CDR3 DNA: TGTGCCAGCAGTTACTCGAGCGTAAATGAGCAGTTCTTC.

Concerning this clone itself: One junction end disagrees with the germline gene, perhaps due to a read error. This rearrangement joins TRBV12-3 or TRBV12-4 to TRBJ2-7, with D possibly being TRBD1 (6 bases). CDR3 length: 12 residues. This CDR3 reads CASSSKMNNRVF. CDR3 in DNA: TGTGCCAGCAGTTCCAAAATGAATAACAGGGTCTTC.

This rearrangement joins TRBV19 to TRBJ1-2; a possible D gene is TRBD1 (5 bases). Germline assignment: CDR1 LNHDA and CDR2 SQIVND (reference sequence). CDR3 size: 15 residues. V dropped 5 bases and J dropped 5 bases, with 18 bases sitting between them. CDR3 loop: CASSPPTPRTYGYTF. CDR3 nucleotide sequence: TGTGCCAGTAGTCCTCCCACGCCCCGGACATATGGCTACACCTTC.

The chain employs TRBV5-1 and TRBJ1-2; 10 positions agree with TRBD1. The germline V gene has CDR1 SGHRS and CDR2 YFSETQ. The CDR3 is 14 residues long. With 4 bases clipped from V and 6 bases from J, the junction kept 6 bases outside the gene matches. CDR3 protein: CASSRETGGNGYTF. As DNA, the CDR3 is TGCGCCAGCAGCCGGGAGACAGGGGGCAATGGCTACACCTTC.

The genes are TRBV2 and TRBJ2-4; D is possibly TRBD1 (6 bases). V was trimmed by 6 bases and J by 6 bases, leaving 15 bases between them. From germline, CDR1 is SNHLY and CDR2 FYNNEI. This CDR3 is 14 amino acids long. The CDR3 DNA follows: TGTGCCAGCAGAGTTACAGGGTGGGGAAACATTCAGTACTTC. Translated, it gives CASRVTGWGNIQYF. Full variable domain (missing parts from reference TRBV2 and TRBJ2-4): EPEVTQTPSHQVTQMGQEVILRCVPISNHLYFYWYRQILGQKVEFLVSFYNNEISEKSEIFDDQFSVERPDGSNFTLKIRSTKLEDSAMYFCASRVTGWGNIQYFGAGTRLSVL.

This sequence joins TRBV4-1 and TRBJ2-1; TRBD2 matches at 9 bases. Germline V lookup: CDR1 MGHRA, CDR2 YSYEKL. The CDR3 sequence is 16 residues long. V lost 2 bases and J lost 2; bases outside the gene matches: 4. CDR3 protein: CASSQLAGITYNEQFF. The CDR3 DNA sequence: TGCGCCAGCAGCCAACTAGCGGGGATTACCTACAATGAGCAGTTCTTC.

The chain employs TRBV16 and TRBJ1-6, with D perhaps TRBD1 (6 bases). Germline V gene sequence: CDR1 KGHSY, CDR2 FQNENV. Trimming left V 7 bases short and J 6 bases short, with 16 bases between. The CDR3 contains 15 residues. The CDR3 DNA reads TGTGCCAGCACCCTTCAGAGGACAGCTAATTCACCCCTCCACTTT. It translates to CASTLQRTANSPLHF.

The chain uses TRBV3-1 (or the pseudogene TRBV3-2) and TRBJ2-5; no definite D call. Per germline, CDR1 LGHDT and CDR2 YNNKEL (reference sequence). The CDR3 extends over 15 amino acids. V was pared by 4 bases and J by 5 bases, with 17 bases between. In nucleotides, the CDR3 is TGTGCCAGCAGCCCCTTGACCCCGGGTTGGGAGACCCAGTACTTC. Protein product: CASSPLTPGWETQYF.

The J gene is TRBJ2-2, the V gene TRBV9, with 8 nucleotides matching TRBD1. Trimming took 3 bases from V and 9 from J; bases not matched to a gene: 4. The CDR3 loop spans 13 amino acids. Germline V gene data show CDR1 as SGDLS and CDR2 as YYNGEE. The CDR3 nucleotides are TGTGCCAGCAGCGGACAGGGGTTTCGGGAGCTGTTTTTT. It yields the protein CASSGQGFRELFF. Full variable domain (remainder filled in from reference TRBV9 and TRBJ2-2): DSGVTQTPKHLITATGQRVTLRCSPRSGDLSVYWYQQSLDQGLQFLIQYYNGEERAKGNILERFSAQQFPDLHSELNLSSLELGDSALYFCASSGQGFRELFFGEGSRLTVL.

The chain combines TRBV5-1 with TRBJ2-1; D possibly corresponds to TRBD2 (5 bases). Trimming removed 4 bases from V and 0 bases from J, with 11 bases in between. From germline, CDR1 is SGHRS and CDR2 YFSETQ. CDR3 length: 15 residues. The CDR3 bases are TGCGCCAGCAGCCCCCAGCGGAACTCCTACAATGAGCAGTTCTTC. As protein: CASSPQRNSYNEQFF.

This chain links TRBV7-2 with TRBJ2-7; D gene uncertain. Trimming shortened V by 5 bases and J by 3 bases, and 14 bases separated the two germline ends. In germline, CDR1 is SGHTA, CDR2 FQGNSA. The CDR3 is 14 amino acids. CDR3 in amino acids: CASSPQAGGYEQYF. The CDR3 DNA is TGTGCCAGCAGCCCCCAAGCTGGCGGCTACGAGCAGTACTTC.

The chain carries TRBV24-1 and TRBJ1-1; D is uncertain. V shed 7 bases and J shed 4 bases, with 9 bases lying between them. The CDR3 has 12 residues. Germline loops: CDR1 KGHDR, CDR2 SFDVKD. The CDR3 nucleotides are TGTGCCACCAGGATCTTGGCCACTGAAGCTTTCTTT. Its translation: CATRILATEAFF.